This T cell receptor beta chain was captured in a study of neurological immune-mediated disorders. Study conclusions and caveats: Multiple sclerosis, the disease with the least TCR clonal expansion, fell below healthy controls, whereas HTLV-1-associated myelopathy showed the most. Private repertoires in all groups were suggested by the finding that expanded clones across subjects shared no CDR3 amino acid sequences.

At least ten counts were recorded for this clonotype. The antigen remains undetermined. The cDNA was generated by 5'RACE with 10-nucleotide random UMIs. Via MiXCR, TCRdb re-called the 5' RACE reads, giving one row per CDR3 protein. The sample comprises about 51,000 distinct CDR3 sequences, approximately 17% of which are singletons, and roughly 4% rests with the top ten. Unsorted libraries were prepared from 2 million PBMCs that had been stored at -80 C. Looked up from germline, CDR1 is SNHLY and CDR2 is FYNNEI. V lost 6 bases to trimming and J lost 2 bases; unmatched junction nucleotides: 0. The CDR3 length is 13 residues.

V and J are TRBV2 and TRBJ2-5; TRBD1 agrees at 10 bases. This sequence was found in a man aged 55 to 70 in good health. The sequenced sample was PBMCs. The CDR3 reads CASRDRGQETQYF. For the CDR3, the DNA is TGTGCCAGCAGGGACAGGGGGCAAGAGACCCAGTACTTC.